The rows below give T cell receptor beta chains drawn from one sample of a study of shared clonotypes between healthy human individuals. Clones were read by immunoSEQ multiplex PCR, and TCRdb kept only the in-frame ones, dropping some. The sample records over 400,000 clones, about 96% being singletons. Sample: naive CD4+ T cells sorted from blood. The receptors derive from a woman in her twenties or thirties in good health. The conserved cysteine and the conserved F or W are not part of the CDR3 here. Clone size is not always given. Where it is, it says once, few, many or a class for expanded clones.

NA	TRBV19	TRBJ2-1	ASGTSRLIHNEQF
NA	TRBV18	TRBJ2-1	ASSQGLAGPNEQF
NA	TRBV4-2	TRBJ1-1	ASSQDGAGYEDTEAF
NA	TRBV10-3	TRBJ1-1	AISEELNTEAF
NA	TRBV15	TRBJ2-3	ATSRDRGLAGADTQY
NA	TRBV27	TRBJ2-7	ASSLSKGSGRAYEQY
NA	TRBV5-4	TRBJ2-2	ASSFFHATGRAGELF
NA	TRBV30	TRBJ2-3	AWATGTGYGADTQY
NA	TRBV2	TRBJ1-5	ASSDRGGQPQH
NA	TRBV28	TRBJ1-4	ASTDHQRNEKLF
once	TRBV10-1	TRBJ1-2	ASSTDRDWGYT
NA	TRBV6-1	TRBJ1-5	ASSRVGLKQPQH
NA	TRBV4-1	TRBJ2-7	ASSQEQAVDTYEQY
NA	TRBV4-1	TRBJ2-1	ASSPSGAGNEQF
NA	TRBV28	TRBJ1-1	ASNGGTMNTEAF
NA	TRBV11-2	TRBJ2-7	ASSLDPQEQY
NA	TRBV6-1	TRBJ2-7	ASSPPPPYEQY
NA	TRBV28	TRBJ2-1	AKLAGAYNEQF
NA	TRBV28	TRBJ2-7	ASPTSSGSHEQY
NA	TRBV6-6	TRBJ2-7	ASSYKQLAGAYEQY
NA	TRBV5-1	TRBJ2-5	ASSLGRPEETQY
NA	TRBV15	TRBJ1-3	ATSRAGTSGNTIY
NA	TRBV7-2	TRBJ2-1	ASSSGGRYNEQF
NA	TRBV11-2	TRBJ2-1	ASSQNNEQF
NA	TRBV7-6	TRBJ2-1	ASSLISGAYNEQF
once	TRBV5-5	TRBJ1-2	ASSLSGDRGTYGYT
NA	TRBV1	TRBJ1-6	TSTSLGGGNSPLH
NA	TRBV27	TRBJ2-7	ASSLLVTGGYEQY
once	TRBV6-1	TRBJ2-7	ASKLTGDYEQY
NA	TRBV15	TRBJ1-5	ATSRRLDQPQH
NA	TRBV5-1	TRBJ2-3	ASSLDGGGTLLVQY
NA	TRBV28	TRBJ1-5	ASSSGHVDNQPQH
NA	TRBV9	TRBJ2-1	ASSVAGTGAYNEQF
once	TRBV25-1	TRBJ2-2	ASRGGLAENTGELF
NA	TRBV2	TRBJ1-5	ASSVEGGNQPQH
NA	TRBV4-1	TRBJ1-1	ASSQREVKGVGTEAF
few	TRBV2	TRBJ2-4	ASSGGRGSGLAKNIQY
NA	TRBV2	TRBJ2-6	ASATTPAGANVLT
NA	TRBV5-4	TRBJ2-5	ASSLGQGESETQY
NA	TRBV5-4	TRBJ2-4	ASSLEGSTGIQY